The 32 T cell receptor beta chains below all came from one sample that was sequenced in a study of blood T cell repertoires in COVID-19. Measured with immunoSEQ multiplex PCR; TCRdb has only the in-frame clones, and not every one. Found here are approximately 190,000 clones, 80% of them singletons; the top ten hold about 6.3%. Sequenced input: peripheral blood. The receptor source for this set is a man aged 55 to 69 with acute or convalescent COVID-19.

The V and J genes are TRBV11-3 and TRBJ2-5; 10 bases map to TRBD2. V shed 6 bases, J shed 4 bases, and the junction held 14 bases outside the gene matches. CDR1 is SGHNT and CDR2 is YENEEA in the germline V gene. The CDR3 has 17 residues. CDR3 nucleotide sequence: TGTGCCAGCAGACCTCCCTTACCTAGCGGGGGAGGAGAGACCCAGTACTTC. As protein: CASRPPLPSGGGETQYF.

This chain uses TRBV5-1 with TRBJ1-5, with 8 bases fitting TRBD1. Losses at the gene ends were 3 bases for V and 5 bases for J; bases not matched to a gene: 4. The CDR3 extends over 14 amino acids. Germline CDR1 is SGHRS and CDR2 is YFSETQ. The CDR3 nucleotides read TGCGCCAGCAGCTCGACGACAGGGGATCAGCCCCAGCATTTT. Amino acids: CASSSTTGDQPQHF.

This clone was found a few times. This chain joins TRBV5-1 and TRBJ2-3, with D possibly being TRBD1 (5 bases). Germline V gene sequence: CDR1 SGHRS, CDR2 YFSETQ. The CDR3 spans 15 residues. Trimming left V 10 bases short and J 0 bases short, with 18 bases between. CDR3 in DNA: TGCGCCGACACCCACAACGGACAAAGCACAGATACGCAGTATTTT. Its translation is CADTHNGQSTDTQYF.

This clone was observed a handful of times. The gene calls are TRBV27 and TRBJ2-1; maybe TRBD1 (5 bases). Looked up from germline, CDR1 is MNHEY and CDR2 is SMNVEV (reference sequence). The CDR3 runs to 12 residues. V gave up 6 bases and J gave up 4 bases, with 7 bases separating them. CDR3 sequence reads: CASRTDYNEQFF. Written as DNA, the CDR3 is TGTGCCAGCAGGACAGATTACAATGAGCAGTTCTTC.

This chain joins TRBV19 and TRBJ2-7; a weak D match, TRBD2 (5 bases). The CDR3 contains 13 residues. Germline V gene sequence: CDR1 LNHDA, CDR2 SQIVND (reference sequence). Trimming stripped 1 base from V and 8 bases from J, with 12 bases between. CDR3 residues: CASSIGPLAKQYF. CDR3 bases: TGTGCCAGTAGTATAGGTCCCCTAGCTAAGCAGTACTTC.

The rearrangement uses TRBV25-1 and TRBJ1-1; D call uncertain. V was cut by 5 bases and J by 5 bases, with 12 bases left in between. The CDR3 extends over 13 amino acids. Germline loops: CDR1 MGHDK, CDR2 SYGVNS. CDR3 residues: CASSSTGVTEAFF. In DNA, the CDR3 is TGTGCCAGCAGTTCTACCGGGGTAACTGAAGCTTTCTTT.

The rearrangement uses TRBV18 and TRBJ1-5; a weak D match, TRBD1 (6 bases). V shed 4 bases and J shed 7 bases, with 20 bases lying between them. The CDR3 length is 16 residues. Germline lookup yields CDR1 KGHSH and CDR2 LQKENI. The CDR3 sequence is CASSQSGAGAIQPQHF. CDR3 nucleotide sequence: TGTGCCAGCTCACAATCCGGGGCAGGGGCCATCCAGCCCCAGCATTTT.

Many counts were recorded for this clone. This sequence joins TRBV7-9 and TRBJ2-2, with a weak D call TRBD1 (6 bases). Germline V gene lookup returns CDR1 SEHNR and CDR2 FQNEAQ (reference sequence). CDR3 length equals 14 residues. Trimming pared 1 base from V and 4 bases from J, leaving 7 bases between. The CDR3 coding sequence is TGTGCCAGCAGCTTAGACAGGGCCACCGGGGAGCTGTTTTTT. This translates into CASSLDRATGELFF.

The V and J genes are TRBV4-2 and TRBJ2-3; 11 bases align to TRBD2. The V gene's germline CDR1 is LGHNA and CDR2 YNFKEQ. This CDR3 comprises 17 residues. Losses at the gene ends were 1 base for V and 2 bases for J; bases not matched to a gene: 5. CDR3 DNA sequence: TGTGCCAGCAGCCAAGTCGGACTAGCGGGCTTCACAGATACGCAGTATTTT. This translates into CASSQVGLAGFTDTQYF.

This clone was observed a handful of times. The chain couples TRBV15 to TRBJ2-3; 8 bases are shared with TRBD2. CDR1 and CDR2 from the germline V gene are LNHNV and YYDKDF (reference sequence). The CDR3 length is 20 residues. After removal of 0 bases from V and 3 bases from J, the junction contained 17 bases not matched to a gene. CDR3 in amino acids: CATSRDHRTSSPMQTDTQYF. CDR3 sequence (DNA): TGTGCCACCAGCAGAGATCATAGGACTAGCTCACCCATGCAGACAGATACGCAGTATTTT.

J is TRBJ1-3 and V is TRBV19; 9 bases map to TRBD1. The CDR3 covers 14 residues. The germline CDR1 and CDR2 sequences are LNHDA and SQIVND (reference sequence). Trimming took 7 bases from V and 2 from J; bases not matched to a gene: 3. The CDR3 loop reads CASTRDRAGNTIYF. CDR3 bases: TGTGCCAGTACCCGGGACAGGGCTGGAAACACCATATATTTT.

V is TRBV27 and J is TRBJ1-2; 8 bases are shared with TRBD1. In germline, CDR1 is MNHEY, CDR2 SMNVEV (reference sequence). V shed 6 bases and J 5 bases; nucleotides not matched to a gene: 5. The CDR3 covers 13 residues. The CDR3 DNA is TGTGCCAGCAGAAACGACAGGGGATATGGCTACACCTTC. It translates to CASRNDRGYGYTF.

The rearrangement uses TRBV29-1 and TRBJ1-5; D gene uncertain. The CDR3 has 13 amino acids. Between the trimmed V and J ends, which lost 5 bases and 1 base, there was a span of 9 bases. The germline gives CDR1 SQVTM, CDR2 ANQGSEA. The CDR3 loop is CSVSDGSNQPQHF. The CDR3 nucleotides are TGCAGCGTTAGCGACGGCAGCAATCAGCCCCAGCATTTT.

The chain has TRBV21-1 and TRBJ1-6. TRBV21-1 has pseudogene status. The CDR3 is 17 residues long. CDR3 sequence (DNA): TGTGCCAGCAGCAAAGGCCTTTTTCGTCTATATAATTCACCCCTCCACTTT. Its translation is CASSKGLFRLYNSPLHF.

This clone is a singleton in its sample. The chain joins TRBV10-3 to TRBJ1-1; tentative D call: TRBD1 (5 bases). The CDR3 sequence is 14 residues long. Per germline, CDR1 ENHRY and CDR2 SYGVKD. Between the trimmed V and J ends, which lost 3 bases and 3 bases, there was a span of 11 bases. CDR3 sequence reads: CAISDRGTYTEAFF. CDR3 sequence (DNA): TGTGCCATCAGTGATAGGGGAACTTACACTGAAGCTTTCTTT.

The chain uses TRBV19 and TRBJ1-3, with TRBD1 matching 7 bases. This CDR3 comprises 16 residues. Per the germline V gene, CDR1 is LNHDA and CDR2 is SQIVND (reference sequence). J was trimmed by 4 bases and V by 9 bases; bases with no gene match: 15. Here the CDR3 DNA reads TGTGCCAGCACGCCCATCCGGACAGGCGAGGGAAACACCATATATTTT. Translated: CASTPIRTGEGNTIYF.

The chain recombines TRBV10-3 with TRBJ1-3, with 8 positions matching TRBD1. The CDR3 is 14 residues long. V was clipped by 6 bases and J by 4 bases; unmatched bases: 5. Germline CDR1 and CDR2: ENHRY and SYGVKD. CDR3 sequence reads: CAIRGQGSGNTIYF. For the CDR3, the DNA is TGTGCCATCAGAGGACAGGGTTCAGGAAACACCATATATTTT.

The rearrangement links TRBV7-2 to TRBJ1-6; TRBD1 might be the D (6 bases). Germline V gives CDR1 SGHTA, CDR2 FQGNSA. Trimming shortened V by 6 bases and J by 0 bases, and 12 bases separated the two germline ends. This CDR3 contains 16 residues. The CDR3 spells CASRGTDSSYNSPLHF. DNA for the CDR3: TGTGCCAGCAGGGGGACGGACAGCTCCTATAATTCACCCCTCCACTTT.

A word on this clone: Other DNA variants within this sample encode the same CDR3. The J gene is TRBJ2-3, the V gene TRBV12-3 or TRBV12-4, with D possibly matching TRBD2 (6 bases). This CDR3 comprises 13 residues. Trimming took 4 bases from V and 7 from J, leaving 12 bases between them. The CDR3 is CASSSGRPNTQYF. CDR3 coding DNA: TGTGCCAGCAGTTCGGGGAGGCCAAATACGCAGTATTTT.

The genes are TRBV4-3 and TRBJ2-1; 7 positions match TRBD2. This CDR3 is built from 16 residues. CDR1 is LGHNA and CDR2 is YSLEER in the germline V gene. The V gene end was trimmed by 0 bases and the J gene end by 2 bases; junction bases not matched to a gene: 4. The CDR3 is CASSQDKAGPYNEQFF. Here the CDR3 DNA reads TGCGCCAGCAGCCAAGATAAAGCGGGGCCCTACAATGAGCAGTTCTTC.

J is TRBJ2-7 and V is TRBV15, with D maybe TRBD2 (5 bases). V was cut by 0 bases and J by 0 bases, with 12 bases left in between. CDR3 size: 16 residues. The germline gives CDR1 LNHNV, CDR2 YYDKDF (reference sequence). The DNA of the CDR3 is TGTGCCACCAGCAGAGAGAGAGGGCGGGTCTCCTACGAGCAGTACTTC. It encodes CATSRERGRVSYEQYF.

The chain joins TRBV19 to TRBJ1-6; no reliable D call. V lost 5 bases to trimming and J lost 10 bases, with 9 bases between them. Per germline, CDR1 LNHDA and CDR2 SQIVND (reference sequence). The CDR3 consists of 12 residues. The CDR3 nucleotides read TGTGCCAGTAGTTTCCTCCGGTCACCCCTCCACTTT. Translated, it gives CASSFLRSPLHF.

This clone was seen just once. The chain has TRBV9 and TRBJ1-1; TRBD1 matches 7 bases. CDR3 length equals 14 residues. The V and J ends lost 2 bases and 4 bases, in that order; junction bases with no gene match: 5. Germline V lookup: CDR1 SGDLS, CDR2 YYNGEE. Here the CDR3 DNA reads TGTGCCAGCAGCGTTCATTCAGGGGGCACTGAAGCTTTCTTT. Translation gives CASSVHSGGTEAFF.

The chain uses TRBV5-1 and TRBJ1-2; no reliable D call. The CDR3 is 14 amino acids. Germline V gene sequence: CDR1 SGHRS, CDR2 YFSETQ. The V end lost 0 bases, the J end lost 1 base, and 7 bases lay between the germline ends. CDR3: CASSLAESNYGYTF. Written as DNA, the CDR3 is TGCGCCAGCAGCTTGGCCGAGAGTAACTATGGCTACACCTTC.

The chain uses TRBV19 and TRBJ2-1, with D perhaps matching TRBD2 (6 bases). The CDR3 totals 15 residues. V gave up 10 bases and J gave up 0 bases, with 16 bases separating them. Per the germline V gene, CDR1 is LNHDA and CDR2 is SQIVND (reference sequence). The CDR3 protein is CATSSAGSSYNEQFF. The CDR3 DNA follows: TGTGCCACCTCCTCAGCGGGTAGCTCCTACAATGAGCAGTTCTTC.

The gene calls are TRBV3-1 (or the pseudogene TRBV3-2) and TRBJ1-2, with 9 bases fitting TRBD1. Trimming cost V 4 bases and J 4 bases; bases outside gene matches: 7. The CDR3 has 15 amino acids. CDR1 and CDR2 from the germline V gene are LGHDT and YNNKEL (reference sequence). The CDR3 DNA reads as TGTGCCAGCAGCCCCCCCCACAGGGGGCCCTATGGCTACACCTTC. Translating gives CASSPPHRGPYGYTF.

This sequence joins TRBV2 and TRBJ2-4; a weak D match, TRBD1 (7 bases). The CDR3 covers 12 residues. V lost 2 bases, J lost 9 bases, and 8 bases lay in between. From germline, CDR1 is SNHLY and CDR2 FYNNEI. The CDR3, as DNA: TGTGCCAGCAGTGAACAGGGGGGCATTCAGTACTTC. This encodes CASSEQGGIQYF.

This clone showed up just a few times. This chain links TRBV7-3 with TRBJ1-2, with 11 nucleotides matching TRBD1. The CDR3 has 13 amino acids. The J segment lost 7 bases and the V segment lost 5 bases, leaving 3 bases of the junction unmatched. Germline V gene lookup returns CDR1 SGHTA and CDR2 FQGTGA. CDR3 sequence reads: CASSPGQGAGYTF. The CDR3 region has the DNA TGTGCCAGCAGCCCCGGACAGGGGGCTGGCTACACCTTC.

J is TRBJ1-4 and V is TRBV5-4; D may be TRBD1 (6 bases). This CDR3 is 15 amino acids long. Germline V gene data show CDR1 as SGHNT and CDR2 as YYREEE (reference sequence). The V and J ends lost 3 bases and 8 bases respectively, with 17 bases between them. Here the CDR3 reads CASSSNSGAREKLFF. In DNA, the CDR3 is TGTGCCAGCAGCTCCAACTCAGGGGCTCGAGAAAAACTGTTTTTT.

CDR3 region: CASSYSTSGGAGLQYF. The CDR3 DNA is TGTGCCAGCAGTTACTCAACTAGCGGGGGGGCTGGATTACAGTACTTC. The chain uses TRBV6-6 and TRBJ2-4; 13 bases line up with TRBD2. J gave up 13 bases and V 0 bases, and 9 bases lay outside the gene matches. The length of the CDR3 is 16 residues. The germline V gene has CDR1 MNHNY and CDR2 SVGAGI (reference sequence).

The chain is built from TRBV4-1 and TRBJ1-3, with D possibly TRBD1 on 5 matching bases. V lost 0 bases to trimming and J lost 2 bases, with 20 bases between them. Germline CDR1 is MGHRA and CDR2 is YSYEKL. The CDR3 runs to 19 residues. CDR3 coding DNA: TGCGCCAGCAGCCAAGAGGAACAAGCGACGCGGGGGGCTGGAAACACCATATATTTT. This sequence encodes CASSQEEQATRGAGNTIYF.

The rearrangement uses TRBV10-2 and TRBJ2-4; TRBD2 matches at 7 bases. The CDR3 extends over 14 amino acids. In germline, CDR1 is WSHSY, CDR2 SAAADI. The V segment lost 2 bases and the J segment 6 bases; nucleotides outside the gene matches: 4. CDR3 bases: TGCGCCAGCAGTGAGGGCAGGGAGGGAAACATTCAGTACTTC. It codes for CASSEGREGNIQYF.